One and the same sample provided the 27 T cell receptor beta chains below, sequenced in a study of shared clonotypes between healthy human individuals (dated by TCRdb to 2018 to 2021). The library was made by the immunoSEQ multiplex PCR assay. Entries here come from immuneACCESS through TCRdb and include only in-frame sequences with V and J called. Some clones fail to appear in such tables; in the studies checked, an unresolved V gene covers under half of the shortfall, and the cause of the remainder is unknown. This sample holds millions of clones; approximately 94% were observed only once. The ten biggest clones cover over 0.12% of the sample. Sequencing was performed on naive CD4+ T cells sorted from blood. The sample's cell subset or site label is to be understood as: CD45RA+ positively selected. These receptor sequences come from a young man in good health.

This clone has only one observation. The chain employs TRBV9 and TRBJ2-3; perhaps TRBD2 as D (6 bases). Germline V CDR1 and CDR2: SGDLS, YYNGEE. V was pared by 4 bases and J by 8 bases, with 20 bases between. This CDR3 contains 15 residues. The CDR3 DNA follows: TGTGCCAGCAGCTCACCGGGACTCTCCCAAGGTACGCAGTATTTT. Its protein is CASSSPGLSQGTQYF.

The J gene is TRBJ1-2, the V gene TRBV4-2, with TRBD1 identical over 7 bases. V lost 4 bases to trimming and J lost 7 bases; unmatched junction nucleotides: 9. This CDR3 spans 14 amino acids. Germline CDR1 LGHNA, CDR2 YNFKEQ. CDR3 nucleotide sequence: TGTGCCAGCAGCCCCGACAGGGTAGGGCTTGGCTACACCTTC. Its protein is CASSPDRVGLGYTF.

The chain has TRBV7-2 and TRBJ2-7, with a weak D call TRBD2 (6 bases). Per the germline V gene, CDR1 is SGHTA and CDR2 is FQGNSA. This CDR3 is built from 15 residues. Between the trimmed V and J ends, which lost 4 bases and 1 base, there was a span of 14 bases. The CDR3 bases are TGTGCCAGCAGCTCCCGCTCGGGAGAGTCCTACGAGCAGTACTTC. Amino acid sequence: CASSSRSGESYEQYF.

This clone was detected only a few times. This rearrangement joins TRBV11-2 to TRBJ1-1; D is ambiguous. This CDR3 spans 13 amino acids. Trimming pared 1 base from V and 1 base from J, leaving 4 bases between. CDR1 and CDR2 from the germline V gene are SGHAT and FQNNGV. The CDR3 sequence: CASSLVANTEAFF. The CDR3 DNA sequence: TGTGCCAGCAGCTTAGTGGCGAACACTGAAGCTTTCTTT.

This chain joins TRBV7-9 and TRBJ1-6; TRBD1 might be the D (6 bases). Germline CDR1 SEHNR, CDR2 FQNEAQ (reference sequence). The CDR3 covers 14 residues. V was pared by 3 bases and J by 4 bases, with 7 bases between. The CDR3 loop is CASSFGQYNSPLHF. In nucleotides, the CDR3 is TGTGCCAGCAGCTTCGGACAGTATAATTCACCCCTCCACTTT.

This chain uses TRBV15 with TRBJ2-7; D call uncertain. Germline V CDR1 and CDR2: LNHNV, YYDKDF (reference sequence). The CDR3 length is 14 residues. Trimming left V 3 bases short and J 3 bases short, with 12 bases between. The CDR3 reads CATSSRGPHYEQYF. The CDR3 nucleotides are TGTGCCACCAGCAGTCGAGGACCCCACTACGAGCAGTACTTC.

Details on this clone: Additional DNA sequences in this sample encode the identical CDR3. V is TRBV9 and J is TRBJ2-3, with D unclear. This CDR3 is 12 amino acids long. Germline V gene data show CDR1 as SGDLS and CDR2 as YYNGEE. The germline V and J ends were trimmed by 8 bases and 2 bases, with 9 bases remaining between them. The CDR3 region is CASSESTDTQYF. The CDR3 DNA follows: TGTGCCAGTAGTGAGTCCACAGATACGCAGTATTTT.

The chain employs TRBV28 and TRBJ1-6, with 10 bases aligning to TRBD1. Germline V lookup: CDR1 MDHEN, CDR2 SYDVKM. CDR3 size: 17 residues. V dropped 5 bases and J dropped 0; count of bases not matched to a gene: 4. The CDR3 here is CASSGTGVFSYNSPLHF. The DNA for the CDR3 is TGTGCCAGCAGTGGGACAGGGGTTTTCTCCTATAATTCACCCCTCCACTTT. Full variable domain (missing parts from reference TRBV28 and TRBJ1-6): DVKVTQSSRYLVKRTGEKVFLECVQDMDHENMFWYRQDPGLGLRLIYFSYDVKMKEKGDIPEGYSVSREKKERFSLILESASTNQTSMYLCASSGTGVFSYNSPLHFGNGTRLTVT.

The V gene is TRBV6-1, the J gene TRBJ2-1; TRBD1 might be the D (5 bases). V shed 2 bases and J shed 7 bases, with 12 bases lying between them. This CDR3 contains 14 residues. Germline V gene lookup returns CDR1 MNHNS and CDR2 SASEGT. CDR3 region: CASSEPRHRNEQFF. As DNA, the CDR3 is TGTGCCAGCAGTGAACCACGTCACAGGAATGAGCAGTTCTTC.

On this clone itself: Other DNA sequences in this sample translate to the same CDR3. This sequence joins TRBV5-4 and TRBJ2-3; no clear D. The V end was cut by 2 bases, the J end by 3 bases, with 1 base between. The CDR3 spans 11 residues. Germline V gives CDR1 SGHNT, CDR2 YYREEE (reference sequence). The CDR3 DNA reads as TGTGCCAGCAGCTTTACAGATACGCAGTATTTT. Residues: CASSFTDTQYF.

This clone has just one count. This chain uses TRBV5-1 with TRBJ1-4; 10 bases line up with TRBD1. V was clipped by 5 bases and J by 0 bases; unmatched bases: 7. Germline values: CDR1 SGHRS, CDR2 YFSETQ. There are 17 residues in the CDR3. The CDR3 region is CASRAGTGASTNEKLFF. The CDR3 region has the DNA TGCGCCAGCAGGGCCGGGACAGGGGCCTCAACTAATGAAAAACTGTTTTTT.

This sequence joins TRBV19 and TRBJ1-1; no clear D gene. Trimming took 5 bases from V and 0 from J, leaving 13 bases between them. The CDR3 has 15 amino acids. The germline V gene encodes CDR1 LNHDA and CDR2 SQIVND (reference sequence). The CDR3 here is CASSFRRTMNTEAFF. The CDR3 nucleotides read TGTGCCAGTAGTTTCCGACGGACCATGAACACTGAAGCTTTCTTT. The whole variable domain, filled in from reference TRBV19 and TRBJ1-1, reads DGGITQSPKYLFRKEGQNVTLSCEQNLNHDAMYWYRQDPGQGLRLIYYSQIVNDFQKGDIAEGYSVSREKKESFPLTVTSAQKNPTAFYLCASSFRRTMNTEAFFGQGTRLTVV.

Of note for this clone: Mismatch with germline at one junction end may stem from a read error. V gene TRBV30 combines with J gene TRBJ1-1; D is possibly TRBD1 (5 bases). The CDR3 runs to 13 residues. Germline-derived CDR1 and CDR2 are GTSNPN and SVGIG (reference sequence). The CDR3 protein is CAWETGTVTDAFF. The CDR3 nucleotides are TGCGCCTGGGAAACCGGGACGGTCACTGATGCTTTCTTT. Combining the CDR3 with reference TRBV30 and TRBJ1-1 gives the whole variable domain SQTIHQWPATLVQPVGSPLSLECTVEGTSNPNLYWYRQAAGRGLQLLFYSVGIGQISSEVPQNLSASRPQDRQFILSSKKLLLSDSGFYLCAWETGTVTDAFFGQGTRLTVV.

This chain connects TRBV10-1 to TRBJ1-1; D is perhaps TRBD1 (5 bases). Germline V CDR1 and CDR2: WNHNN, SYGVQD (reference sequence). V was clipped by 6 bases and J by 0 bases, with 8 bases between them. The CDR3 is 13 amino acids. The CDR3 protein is CASSGDVNTEAFF. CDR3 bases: TGCGCCAGCAGCGGGGACGTGAACACTGAAGCTTTCTTT.

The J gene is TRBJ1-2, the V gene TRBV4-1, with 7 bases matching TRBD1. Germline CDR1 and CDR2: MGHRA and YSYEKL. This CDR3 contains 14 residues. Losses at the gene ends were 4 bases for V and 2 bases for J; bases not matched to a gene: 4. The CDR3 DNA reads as TGCGCCAGCAGCCGAGGGACAGACAACTATGGCTACACCTTC. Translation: CASSRGTDNYGYTF.

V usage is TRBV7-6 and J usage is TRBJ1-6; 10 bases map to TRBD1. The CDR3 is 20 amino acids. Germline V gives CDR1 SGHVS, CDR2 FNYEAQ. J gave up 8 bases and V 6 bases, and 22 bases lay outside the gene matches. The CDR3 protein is CASSSRTGGSSGVRDSPLHF. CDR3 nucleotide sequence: TGTGCCAGCAGTTCTAGGACAGGGGGGAGTTCAGGGGTTAGAGATTCACCCCTCCACTTT.

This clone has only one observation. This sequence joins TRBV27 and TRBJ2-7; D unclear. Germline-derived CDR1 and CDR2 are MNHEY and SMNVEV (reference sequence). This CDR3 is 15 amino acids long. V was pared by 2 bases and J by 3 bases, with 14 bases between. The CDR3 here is CASSLRSNTFYEQYF. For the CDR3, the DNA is TGTGCCAGCAGTTTAAGATCGAACACCTTCTACGAGCAGTACTTC.

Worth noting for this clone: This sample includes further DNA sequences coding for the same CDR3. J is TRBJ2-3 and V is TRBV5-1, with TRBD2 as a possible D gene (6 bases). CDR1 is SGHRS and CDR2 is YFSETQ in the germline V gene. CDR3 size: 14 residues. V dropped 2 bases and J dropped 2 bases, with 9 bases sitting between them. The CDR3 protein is CASSLGTYTDTQYF. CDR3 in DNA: TGCGCCAGCAGCTTAGGGACTTACACAGATACGCAGTATTTT.

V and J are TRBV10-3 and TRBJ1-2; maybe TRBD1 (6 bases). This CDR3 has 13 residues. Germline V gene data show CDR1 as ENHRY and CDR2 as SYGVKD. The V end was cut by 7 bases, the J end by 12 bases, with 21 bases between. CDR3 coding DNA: TGTGCCATCATAACCGGGACACCCGAACGGGACACCTTC. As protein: CAIITGTPERDTF.

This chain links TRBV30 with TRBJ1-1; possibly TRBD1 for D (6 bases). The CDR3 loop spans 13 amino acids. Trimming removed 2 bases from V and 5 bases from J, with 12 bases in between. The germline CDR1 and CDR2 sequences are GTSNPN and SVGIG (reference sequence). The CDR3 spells CAWSHQGRTEAFF. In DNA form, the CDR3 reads TGTGCCTGGAGTCATCAGGGGCGGACTGAAGCTTTCTTT.

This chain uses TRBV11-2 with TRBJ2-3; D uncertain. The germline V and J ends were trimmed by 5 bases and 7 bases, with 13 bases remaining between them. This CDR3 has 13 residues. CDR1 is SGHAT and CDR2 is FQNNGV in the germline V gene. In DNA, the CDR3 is TGTGCCAGCAGCGCGGCCGCACTTCATACGCAGTATTTT. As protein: CASSAAALHTQYF.

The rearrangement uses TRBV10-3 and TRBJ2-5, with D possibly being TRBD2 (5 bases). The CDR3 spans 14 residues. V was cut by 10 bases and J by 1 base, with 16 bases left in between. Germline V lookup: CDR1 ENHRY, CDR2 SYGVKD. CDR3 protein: CATSEAGAQETQYF. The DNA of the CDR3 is TGTGCCACGTCGGAGGCAGGAGCCCAAGAGACCCAGTACTTC.

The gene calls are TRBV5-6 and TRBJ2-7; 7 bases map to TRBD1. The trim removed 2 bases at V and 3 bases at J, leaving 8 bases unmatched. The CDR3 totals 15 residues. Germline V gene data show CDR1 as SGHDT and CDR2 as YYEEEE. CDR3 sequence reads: CASSFLRGTVYEQYF. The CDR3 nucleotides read TGTGCCAGCAGCTTTCTAAGGGGGACAGTCTACGAGCAGTACTTC.

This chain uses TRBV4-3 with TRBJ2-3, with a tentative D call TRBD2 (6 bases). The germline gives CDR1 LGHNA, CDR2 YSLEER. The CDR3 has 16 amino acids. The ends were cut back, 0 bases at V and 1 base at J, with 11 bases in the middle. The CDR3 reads CASSQDREYRTDTQYF. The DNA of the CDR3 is TGCGCCAGCAGCCAAGATCGGGAGTATCGCACAGATACGCAGTATTTT.

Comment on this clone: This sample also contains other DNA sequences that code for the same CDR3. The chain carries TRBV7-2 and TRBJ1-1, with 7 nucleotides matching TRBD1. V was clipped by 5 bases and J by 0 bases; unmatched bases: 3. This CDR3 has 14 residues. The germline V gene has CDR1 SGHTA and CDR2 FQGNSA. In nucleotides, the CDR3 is TGTGCCAGCAGCGCTGACAGGGTGAACACTGAAGCTTTCTTT. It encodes CASSADRVNTEAFF.

The CDR3 sequence is CASSEEPGAGEQYF. CDR3 nucleotide sequence: TGTGCCAGCAGCGAAGAACCGGGGGCCGGGGAGCAGTACTTC. The genes are TRBV9 and TRBJ2-7; D might be TRBD1 or TRBD2, each matching 6 bases. The CDR3 has 14 residues. CDR1 is SGDLS and CDR2 is YYNGEE in the germline V gene. V was clipped by 3 bases and J by 7 bases, with 17 bases between them.

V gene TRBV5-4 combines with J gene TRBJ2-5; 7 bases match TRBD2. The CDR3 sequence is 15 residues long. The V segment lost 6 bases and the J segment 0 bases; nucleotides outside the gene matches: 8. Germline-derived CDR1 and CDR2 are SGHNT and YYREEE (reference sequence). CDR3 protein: CASNVGGGYQETQYF. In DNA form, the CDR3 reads TGTGCCAGCAACGTAGGCGGGGGATACCAAGAGACCCAGTACTTC.